This T cell receptor beta chain emerged from a study of blood T cell repertoires in COVID-19. Some clones are missing from TCRdb's copy, which holds only in-frame ones; the method was immunoSEQ multiplex PCR. The sample holds about 29,000 clones, roughly nine tenths seen once. The receptor was isolated from an elderly man with acute or convalescent COVID-19. The sequenced material came from peripheral blood.

The CDR3 DNA sequence: TGTGCCAGCAGCCCCCTATCGGTACGCACTGAAGCTTTCTTT. Protein product: CASSPLSVRTEAFF. This chain connects TRBV3-1 (or the pseudogene TRBV3-2) to TRBJ1-1; D is undetermined. Germline loops: CDR1 LGHDT, CDR2 YNNKEL (reference sequence). The CDR3 is 14 amino acids. V was trimmed by 4 bases and J by 4 bases, leaving 13 bases between them.